This section outlines one TCR beta chain sequence together with its context. Trimming removed 4 bases at V and 7 bases at J, with 19 bases between. CDR1 is LGHNA and CDR2 is YSLEER in the germline V gene. The CDR3 has 15 residues. The record originates from a study of blood T cell repertoires in COVID-19. The table came from immunoSEQ multiplex PCR; TCRdb's copy has only in-frame clones and leaves some out. The sample carries roughly 340,000 clones, about 89% recorded once. This TCR came from a young woman with COVID-19, enrolled during active disease. This chain links TRBV4-3 with TRBJ1-1, with D hard to call. Specimen: peripheral blood. The CDR3 nucleotides read TGCGCCAGCAGCCCCCTTCCTGAGGCGTTTAATGAAGCTTTCTTT. Translated: CASSPLPEAFNEAFF.